This TCR beta chain was captured by sequencing in a study of blood T cell repertoires in COVID-19. Trimming took 4 bases from V and 2 from J, leaving 13 bases between them. The germline V gene encodes CDR1 SGHNT and CDR2 YYREEE (reference sequence). This CDR3 region has 14 residues. This clone was picked up a small number of times. Clones were read by immunoSEQ multiplex PCR, and TCRdb kept only the in-frame ones, dropping some. The sample has about 98,000 clones, around 72% seen once. The sample was peripheral blood. The chain is built from TRBV5-4 and TRBJ2-7; no clear D gene. The sequence derives from an older man with acute or convalescent COVID-19. The CDR3 region has the DNA TGTGCCAGCAGCACTCCCTCACAGACCTACGAGCAGTACTTC. It translates to CASSTPSQTYEQYF.